The 27 T cell receptor beta chains below all came from one sample that was sequenced in a study of T cells in tuberculosis. Measured with immunoSEQ multiplex PCR; TCRdb has only the in-frame clones, and not every one. The sample has roughly 28,000 clones; around 90% are singletons. The sequencing input was PBMCs. Receptors originate from a donor aged 10-29 years with latent tuberculosis or without tuberculosis infection.

In nucleotides, the CDR3 is TGCGCCAGCAGCCAAGATCGGGACTTCTACGAGCAGTACTTC. Protein: CASSQDRDFYEQYF. V gene TRBV4-1 combines with J gene TRBJ2-7, with D possibly being TRBD2 (6 bases). Trimming removed 0 bases at V and 3 bases at J, with 9 bases between. Per germline, CDR1 MGHRA and CDR2 YSYEKL. This CDR3 has 14 amino acids.

This clone was seen more than once but under ten times. The chain couples TRBV27 to TRBJ1-2; 12 bases align to TRBD1. Losses at the gene ends were 6 bases for V and 6 bases for J; bases not matched to a gene: 11. Per germline, CDR1 MNHEY and CDR2 SMNVEV (reference sequence). The CDR3 runs to 16 residues. The CDR3 DNA sequence: TGTGCCAGCAGCCAACAAATGGGACAGGGGGCCCATGGCTACACCTTC. It is translated as CASSQQMGQGAHGYTF.

The V gene is TRBV2, the J gene TRBJ2-3; 9 bases agree with TRBD2. This CDR3 is built from 15 residues. After removal of 7 bases from V and 2 bases from J, the junction contained 7 bases not matched to a gene. From germline, CDR1 is SNHLY and CDR2 FYNNEI. CDR3 region: CASTEGGGATDTQYF. CDR3 DNA sequence: TGTGCCAGCACCGAGGGCGGGGGGGCCACAGATACGCAGTATTTT.

The CDR3 coding sequence is TGTGCCAGCAGCCAAGTAGTAACAGCCTACGAGCAGTACTTC. Translation: CASSQVVTAYEQYF. The chain carries TRBV21-1 and TRBJ2-7; the tabulated D call, TRBD1, remains unverified against the DNA. TRBV21-1 is recorded as a pseudogene. The CDR3 has 14 amino acids.

V and J are TRBV28 and TRBJ2-7; 10 bases are shared with TRBD1. The CDR3 is 16 amino acids. The germline V gene has CDR1 MDHEN and CDR2 SYDVKM. V dropped 5 bases and J dropped 2; count of bases not matched to a gene: 9. CDR3 DNA: TGTGCCAGCAGTCCTCTTGGGGGACAGGGGCCCTACGAGCAGTACTTC. Protein product: CASSPLGGQGPYEQYF.

J is TRBJ2-7 and V is TRBV9; 9 bases are shared with TRBD2. J was trimmed by 3 bases and V by 0 bases; bases with no gene match: 4. Per germline, CDR1 SGDLS and CDR2 YYNGEE. The CDR3 spans 15 residues. CDR3 region: CASSVETSGVYEQYF. In nucleotides, the CDR3 is TGTGCCAGCAGCGTAGAGACTAGCGGAGTCTACGAGCAGTACTTC.

The chain combines TRBV5-6 with TRBJ2-7; TRBD2 is a possible D gene (7 bases). V lost 7 bases and J lost 5, with 19 bases in between. The CDR3 is 14 amino acids. Germline V lookup: CDR1 SGHDT, CDR2 YYEEEE. CDR3 sequence reads: CASALGGGRNEQYF. The CDR3 DNA is TGTGCCAGCGCCCTAGGGGGGGGGAGGAACGAGCAGTACTTC.

V and J are TRBV21-1 and TRBJ2-6; the table's D call, TRBD1, has no DNA check behind it. TRBV21-1 is a recognized pseudogene. This CDR3 is 19 amino acids long. CDR3 DNA sequence: TGTGCCAGCAGCTATAAGGGTGTCAGGGGGTTACTGGGGGCCAACGTCCTGACTTTC. Its translation: CASSYKGVRGLLGANVLTF.

The rearrangement joins TRBV28 to TRBJ2-5; TRBD2 aligns across 14 bases. Germline values: CDR1 MDHEN, CDR2 SYDVKM. This CDR3 comprises 17 residues. J gave up 4 bases and V 6 bases, and 10 bases lay outside the gene matches. CDR3 loop: CASRNGLAGGRGETQYF. CDR3 nucleotide sequence: TGTGCCAGCAGAAACGGACTAGCGGGGGGAAGGGGAGAGACCCAGTACTTC. The variable domain in full, with the rest retrieved from reference TRBV28 and TRBJ2-5, is DVKVTQSSRYLVKRTGEKVFLECVQDMDHENMFWYRQDPGLGLRLIYFSYDVKMKEKGDIPEGYSVSREKKERFSLILESASTNQTSMYLCASRNGLAGGRGETQYFGPGTRLLVL.

Here the CDR3 DNA reads TGTGCCAGCAGTTTAAAGGACAGAAGGGGGGAGCAGTACTTC. Translation gives CASSLKDRRGEQYF. The gene calls are TRBV27 and TRBJ2-7, with D maybe TRBD1 (6 bases). Germline V lookup: CDR1 MNHEY, CDR2 SMNVEV (reference sequence). The CDR3 has 14 amino acids. The V gene lost 2 bases and the J gene lost 7 bases, with 15 bases spanning the gap.

This sequence joins TRBV6-5 and TRBJ1-6, with 7 bases lining up with TRBD1. CDR3 length: 15 amino acids. V gave up 0 bases and J gave up 7 bases; unmatched junction bases: 3. Germline CDR1 is MNHEY and CDR2 is SVGAGI. CDR3 in DNA: TGTGCCAGCAGTTACTCGAGACAGGGCAATTCACCCCTCCACTTT. It translates to CASSYSRQGNSPLHF.

V gene TRBV5-1 combines with J gene TRBJ1-2; 10 bases map to TRBD1. The germline CDR1 and CDR2 sequences are SGHRS and YFSETQ. The CDR3 has 15 amino acids. The trim removed 2 bases at V and 3 bases at J, leaving 4 bases unmatched. The chain's CDR3 is CASSLGGQGDYGYTF. In DNA form, the CDR3 reads TGCGCCAGCAGCTTAGGAGGACAGGGGGACTATGGCTACACCTTC.

This clone came up a few times. The chain joins TRBV27 to TRBJ2-2; 10 nucleotides agree with TRBD2. There are 18 residues in the CDR3. Per germline, CDR1 MNHEY and CDR2 SMNVEV (reference sequence). The junction had 13 bases not matched to a gene; V was cut back by 7 bases and J by 2 bases. CDR3 region: CASTQSPLLAGNTGELFF. CDR3 bases: TGTGCCAGCACCCAAAGCCCCTTACTAGCGGGAAACACCGGGGAGCTGTTTTTT.

The CDR3 region is CASSHPTVRTDTQYF. Written as DNA, the CDR3 is TGCGCCAGCAGTCATCCGACAGTCCGCACAGATACGCAGTATTTT. The chain joins TRBV23-1 to TRBJ2-3; tentatively, D is TRBD1 (5 bases). TRBV23-1 is noted as an ORF with a role that remains uncertain. V was clipped by 3 bases and J by 1 base, with 11 bases between them. The CDR3 loop spans 15 amino acids.

The gene calls are TRBV5-4 and TRBJ2-1, with D perhaps TRBD2 (7 bases). The CDR3 sequence is 14 residues long. CDR1 is SGHNT and CDR2 is YYREEE in the germline V gene (reference sequence). Trimming shortened V by 4 bases and J by 6 bases, and 14 bases separated the two germline ends. CDR3 DNA: TGTGCCAGCAGCCGGGGGGCCCCCTCCAATGAGCAGTTCTTC. This gives the protein CASSRGAPSNEQFF.

This chain links TRBV7-2 with TRBJ2-7; TRBD2 matches 10 bases. This CDR3 is 19 amino acids long. Trimming at V came to 2 bases and at J to 6 bases, leaving 19 bases not matched to a gene. Germline CDR1 and CDR2: SGHTA and FQGNSA. The CDR3 protein is CASSLLPDSTSGDHREQYF. Here the CDR3 DNA reads TGTGCCAGCAGCTTACTCCCCGATTCTACTAGCGGGGACCACCGCGAGCAGTACTTC. The variable domain in full, completed from reference TRBV7-2 and TRBJ2-7, reads GAGVSQSPSNKVTEKGKDVELRCDPISGHTALYWYRQSLGQGLEFLIYFQGNSAPDKSGLPSDRFSAERTGGSVSTLTIQRTQQEDSAVYLCASSLLPDSTSGDHREQYFGPGTRLTVT.

The rearrangement links TRBV9 to TRBJ1-3; D might be TRBD1 (5 bases). V was trimmed by 0 bases and J by 0 bases, leaving 10 bases between them. The CDR3 is 16 amino acids. The germline CDR1 and CDR2 sequences are SGDLS and YYNGEE. The CDR3 DNA reads TGTGCCAGCAGCGTAGCTGGGGGGAGCTCTGGAAACACCATATATTTT. It codes for CASSVAGGSSGNTIYF.

The V gene is TRBV27, the J gene TRBJ1-2; TRBD1 is a possible D gene (6 bases). CDR1 and CDR2 from the germline V gene are MNHEY and SMNVEV (reference sequence). The CDR3 is made up of 14 amino acids. The ends were cut back, 5 bases at V and 4 bases at J, with 14 bases in the middle. CDR3 bases: TGTGCCAGCAGTCCCCAAAGGGGGACCTATGGCTACACCTTC. As protein: CASSPQRGTYGYTF.

This chain connects TRBV29-1 to TRBJ2-7, with 7 bases fitting TRBD1. The CDR3 covers 13 residues. Germline V gives CDR1 SQVTM, CDR2 ANQGSEA. V shed 5 bases, J shed 4 bases, and the junction held 8 bases outside the gene matches. In nucleotides, the CDR3 is TGCAGCGTTATCCAGGACAGGTCTTACGAGCAGTACTTC. Encoded protein: CSVIQDRSYEQYF.

The chain links TRBV5-4 to TRBJ2-5, with a tentative D call TRBD2 (5 bases). The CDR3 is made up of 14 amino acids. V was cut by 0 bases and J by 3 bases, with 9 bases left in between. Germline V gene data show CDR1 as SGHNT and CDR2 as YYREEE (reference sequence). The CDR3 loop is CASSLERAEETQYF. The CDR3, as DNA: TGTGCCAGCAGCTTGGAGAGGGCTGAAGAGACCCAGTACTTC.

The rearrangement joins TRBV4-3 to TRBJ2-5; the D gene is possibly TRBD2 (7 bases). V dropped 1 base and J dropped 5 bases, with 14 bases sitting between them. Germline V gene data show CDR1 as LGHNA and CDR2 as YSLEER. The CDR3 spans 15 residues. The CDR3 nucleotides read TGCGCCAGCAGCCAAGGGTGGGGGGGCGCCGAGACCCAGTACTTC. Translated: CASSQGWGGAETQYF.

J is TRBJ2-4 and V is TRBV5-6; 8 bases are a match to TRBD1. Looked up from germline, CDR1 is SGHDT and CDR2 is YYEEEE. The CDR3 has 15 residues. J gave up 7 bases and V 4 bases, and 10 bases lay outside the gene matches. DNA of the CDR3: TGTGCCAGCAGCGCTGGGACAGGAGGATGGAACATTCAGTACTTC. Encoded protein: CASSAGTGGWNIQYF.

The gene calls are TRBV28 and TRBJ2-5; TRBD2 matches 12 bases. CDR1 is MDHEN and CDR2 is SYDVKM in the germline V gene. Trimming cost V 5 bases and J 6 bases; bases outside gene matches: 13. The length of the CDR3 is 17 residues. CDR3 in DNA: TGTGCCAGCAGTCCCGGACTAGCGGGGTTCACGGGGAAGACCCAGTACTTC. Residues: CASSPGLAGFTGKTQYF.

This chain connects TRBV6-6 to TRBJ2-1; D is possibly TRBD2 (7 bases). The V and J ends lost 6 bases and 0 bases respectively, with 12 bases between them. The germline CDR1 and CDR2 sequences are MNHNY and SVGAGI (reference sequence). This CDR3 spans 15 amino acids. CDR3 in DNA: TGTGCCAGCAGGGAGGGGGGGGGCTCCTACAATGAGCAGTTCTTC. Protein: CASREGGGSYNEQFF.

This clone appeared once. The V call is TRBV4-1, the J call TRBJ2-7, with TRBD1 identical over 10 bases. Germline V CDR1 and CDR2: MGHRA, YSYEKL. Trimming removed 1 base from V and 3 bases from J; junction bases left unmatched: 6. This CDR3 spans 16 amino acids. CDR3 DNA: TGCGCCAGCAGCCAAGTCGCCGGGACAGGGGACTACGAGCAGTACTTC. It translates to CASSQVAGTGDYEQYF.

The chain joins TRBV10-2 to TRBJ2-5; 8 positions match TRBD2. The germline V gene encodes CDR1 WSHSY and CDR2 SAAADI. CDR3 length: 15 amino acids. Unmatched junction bases numbered 8, after V lost 3 bases and J lost 5 bases. The CDR3 coding sequence is TGCGCCAGCAGTGAAAGGGGGACTAGGACCGAGACCCAGTACTTC. Protein: CASSERGTRTETQYF.

This chain uses TRBV29-1 with TRBJ2-1, with a tentative D call TRBD1 (5 bases). Trimming removed 3 bases from V and 0 bases from J, with 9 bases in between. The CDR3 runs to 14 residues. Germline CDR1 and CDR2: SQVTM and ANQGSEA. The CDR3: CSVDRVGSYNEQFF. In DNA form, the CDR3 reads TGCAGCGTTGACAGGGTAGGCTCCTACAATGAGCAGTTCTTC.